A selection of T cell receptor beta chains follows, all from one sample in a study of blood T cells in healthy people across ages. TCRdb itself ran the 5' RACE reads through MiXCR, one entry per CDR3 protein. The sample shows roughly 860,000 distinct CDR3 sequences, under 80% of them seen only once. Sequenced: blood. The source of these receptors is a man aged 25 to 40 in good health. Each CDR3 is given with its conserved first and last residue. Each record gives: D gene, V gene, J gene, clone size, CDR3 protein, CDR3 DNA. The D gene is left open where the match is weak. The size of a clone is reported for some rows only, either as once, few or many, or as a class for expanded clones.

D: TRBD1
V: TRBV7-3
J: TRBJ2-1
size: -
CDR3: CASSLTGQAYNGQFF
DNA: TGTGCCAGCAGCCTGACAGGGCAGGCCTACAATGGGCAGTTCTTC

D: TRBD2
V: TRBV4-3
J: TRBJ2-3
size: -
CDR3: CASSQDGRVSDTQYF
DNA: TGCGCCAGCAGCCAAGATGGGAGGGTTTCGGATACGCAGTATTTT

D: -
V: TRBV4-3
J: TRBJ2-1
size: few
CDR3: CASSQEGGSYNEQFF
DNA: TGCGCCAGCAGCCAAGAAGGGGGGTCCTACAATGAGCAGTTCTTC

D: -
V: TRBV6-5
J: TRBJ1-2
size: -
CDR3: CASSFNTGYYGYTF
DNA: TGTGCCAGCAGCTTCAATACAGGGTACTATGGCTACACCTTC

D: -
V: TRBV5-1
J: TRBJ2-1
size: -
CDR3: CASRIDGYNEQFF
DNA: TGCGCCAGCAGGATCGACGGGTACAATGAGCAGTTCTTC

D: -
V: TRBV2
J: TRBJ2-1
size: -
CDR3: CASSEISLTNEQFF
DNA: TGTGCCAGCAGTGAAATTAGCCTGACCAATGAGCAGTTCTTC

D: -
V: TRBV7-2
J: TRBJ1-4
size: -
CDR3: CASSLNVQLGEKLFF
DNA: TGTGCCAGCAGCTTAAATGTACAGTTGGGTGAAAAACTGTTTTTT

D: TRBD1
V: TRBV27
J: TRBJ2-7
size: -
CDR3: CASSFGQGAHEQYF
DNA: TGTGCCAGCAGTTTTGGGCAGGGGGCCCACGAGCAGTACTTC

D: -
V: TRBV29-1
J: TRBJ1-2
size: -
CDR3: CSVEDLLSGGGSYGYTF
DNA: TGCAGCGTTGAAGATCTTCTAAGCGGAGGGGGTAGCTATGGCTACACCTTC

D: TRBD1
V: TRBV15
J: TRBJ2-7
size: few
CDR3: CATSRDRPDLRDRGHEQYF
DNA: TGTGCCACCAGCAGAGATCGCCCTGACCTCCGGGACAGGGGACACGAGCAGTACTTC

D: -
V: TRBV6-2/TRBV6-3
J: TRBJ2-7
size: -
CDR3: CASSYTNDEQYF
DNA: TGTGCCAGCAGTTACACAAATGACGAGCAGTACTTC

D: -
V: TRBV20-1
J: TRBJ1-2
size: -
CDR3: CSASVGGSYGYTF
DNA: TGCAGTGCGAGCGTAGGAGGGAGCTATGGCTACACCTTC

D: -
V: TRBV12-3/TRBV12-4
J: TRBJ1-4
size: -
CDR3: CASRTGASVEKLFF
DNA: TGTGCCAGCAGGACGGGGGCATCGGTCGAAAAACTGTTTTTT

D: -
V: TRBV2
J: TRBJ1-5
size: once
CDR3: CASNSNGPNQPQHF
DNA: TGTGCCAGCAACTCAAACGGGCCCAATCAGCCCCAGCATTTT

D: TRBD1
V: TRBV30
J: TRBJ1-2
size: -
CDR3: CAWSESRQGIHSGYTF
DNA: TGTGCCTGGAGTGAAAGCCGACAGGGAATACATAGTGGCTACACCTTC

D: -
V: TRBV2
J: TRBJ1-5
size: -
CDR3: CASSSFSNQPQHF
DNA: TGTGCCAGCAGTTCCTTTAGCAATCAGCCCCAGCATTTT

D: -
V: TRBV5-6
J: TRBJ2-6
size: -
CDR3: CASSLARRVSGANVLTF
DNA: TGTGCCAGCAGCTTGGCCAGAAGGGTGTCTGGGGCCAACGTCCTGACTTTC

D: TRBD2
V: TRBV2
J: TRBJ2-2
size: -
CDR3: CASRTTTSVDTGELFF
DNA: TGTGCCAGCAGGACGACTACTAGCGTTGACACCGGGGAGCTGTTTTTT

D: TRBD2
V: TRBV10-3
J: TRBJ2-1
size: -
CDR3: CATRDSGTSGIHNEQFF
DNA: TGTGCCACTCGAGATTCCGGGACTAGCGGTATCCACAATGAGCAGTTCTTC

D: -
V: TRBV9
J: TRBJ1-2
size: few
CDR3: CASSVVQGSYTF
DNA: TGTGCCAGCAGCGTAGTTCAGGGGAGCTACACCTTC

D: -
V: TRBV10-3
J: TRBJ2-3
size: once
CDR3: CAISETENTQYF
DNA: TGTGCCATCAGTGAGACGGAAAATACGCAGTATTTT

D: -
V: TRBV4-3
J: TRBJ1-6
size: -
CDR3: CASSQDQGRSPLHF
DNA: TGCGCCAGCAGCCAAGATCAGGGGCGTTCACCCCTCCACTTT

D: -
V: TRBV7-9
J: TRBJ1-1
size: -
CDR3: CASRSAGTNTEAFF
DNA: TGTGCCAGCAGGTCGGCAGGGACGAACACTGAAGCTTTCTTT

D: -
V: TRBV25-1
J: TRBJ1-2
size: -
CDR3: CASSERGDYGYTF
DNA: TGTGCCAGCAGTGAGCGAGGGGACTATGGCTACACCTTC

D: -
V: TRBV4-1
J: TRBJ1-2
size: -
CDR3: CASSQVSKAIGGAEVGYTF
DNA: TGCGCCAGCAGCCAAGTCTCAAAGGCGATTGGAGGGGCTGAAGTTGGCTACACCTTC

D: -
V: TRBV20-1
J: TRBJ1-4
size: -
CDR3: CSVGRGYEKLFF
DNA: TGCAGTGTTGGCCGCGGTTATGAAAAACTGTTTTTT

D: TRBD1
V: TRBV15
J: TRBJ1-2
size: -
CDR3: CATSRGRGQGIYGYTF
DNA: TGTGCCACCAGCAGAGGGAGGGGACAGGGGATTTATGGCTACACCTTC

D: -
V: TRBV7-9
J: TRBJ1-2
size: few
CDR3: CASSSTGSRSYGYTF
DNA: TGTGCCAGCAGCTCGACGGGCAGTCGGAGCTATGGCTACACCTTC

D: -
V: TRBV5-1
J: TRBJ2-4
size: -
CDR3: CASSVTGTPFDIQYF
DNA: TGCGCCAGCAGCGTAACCGGGACTCCCTTTGACATTCAGTACTTC

D: -
V: TRBV29-1
J: TRBJ2-5
size: -
CDR3: CSVWQETQYF
DNA: TGCAGCGTTTGGCAAGAGACCCAGTACTTC

D: -
V: TRBV9
J: TRBJ2-3
size: -
CDR3: CASSVVEGYGTDTQYF
DNA: TGTGCCAGCAGCGTAGTTGAAGGTTATGGCACAGATACGCAGTATTTT

D: -
V: TRBV4-3
J: TRBJ1-2
size: -
CDR3: CASSPTVPPGGYGYTF
DNA: TGCGCCAGCAGCCCGACAGTGCCCCCGGGGGGCTATGGCTACACCTTC

D: -
V: TRBV7-2
J: TRBJ2-7
size: -
CDR3: CASSLTPKSNDEQYF
DNA: TGTGCCAGCAGCCTTACCCCCAAGAGTAACGACGAGCAGTACTTC

D: -
V: TRBV27
J: TRBJ1-4
size: -
CDR3: CASRSGDDEKLFF
DNA: TGTGCCAGCAGGTCCGGGGATGATGAAAAACTGTTTTTT

D: TRBD1
V: TRBV5-6
J: TRBJ2-7
size: -
CDR3: CASSVLGGYYEQYF
DNA: TGTGCCAGCAGCGTGTTAGGGGGCTACTACGAGCAGTACTTC

D: TRBD2
V: TRBV7-9
J: TRBJ2-1
size: -
CDR3: CASSPGLSEQFF
DNA: TGTGCCAGCAGCCCGGGACTATCTGAGCAGTTCTTC

D: -
V: TRBV6-1
J: TRBJ2-7
size: -
CDR3: CASSEEDGYYEQYF
DNA: TGTGCCAGCAGTGAAGAAGACGGCTACTACGAGCAGTACTTC

D: -
V: TRBV20-1
J: TRBJ1-1
size: -
CDR3: CSASSGAGFNTEAFF
DNA: TGCAGTGCTAGCTCGGGGGCGGGGTTTAACACTGAAGCTTTCTTT

D: -
V: TRBV7-2
J: TRBJ1-2
size: -
CDR3: CASSPFREGYTF
DNA: TGTGCCAGCAGCCCCTTCAGGGAAGGCTACACCTTC

D: -
V: TRBV28
J: TRBJ1-1
size: -
CDR3: CASSRTGLGTEAFF
DNA: TGTGCCAGCAGTCGGACGGGCCTGGGGACTGAAGCTTTCTTT

D: -
V: TRBV3-1
J: TRBJ2-1
size: -
CDR3: CASSQNRGYNEQFF
DNA: TGTGCCAGCAGCCAAAACCGGGGGTACAATGAGCAGTTCTTC

D: TRBD2
V: TRBV28
J: TRBJ2-1
size: -
CDR3: CASSPRTSGREREQFF
DNA: TGTGCCAGCAGTCCCCGGACTAGCGGGAGGGAACGAGAGCAGTTCTTC